The clone carrying this TCR beta chain was detected only a few times. This CDR3 is built from 15 residues. Germline trimming cut 4 bases from V and 3 bases from J; bases unmatched to any gene: 4. Germline CDR1 reads SSHAT; CDR2 reads FNYEAQ (reference sequence). The entry originates in a study of blood T cell repertoires in COVID-19. Whole-study context: Nucleic acid was either cDNA or gDNA, and it came from T cells, B-cell-depleted T cells, or PBMCs.

Participants' own reports of clinical history determined their cohort assignment. For recovered donors of Cohort 3, there were two negative PCRs, clearance, or symptom resolution. Sequenced by immunoSEQ multiplex PCR; TCRdb stores in-frame clones only, minus some. The sample includes fewer than 450,000 clones, 90% seen only once; the top ten take under 0.7%. The material sequenced was PBMCs or T cells enriched from blood (not recorded which). This clonotype was sampled from a man between 18 and 29 years old who had recovered from COVID-19. This sequence joins TRBV7-7 and TRBJ1-3; TRBD1 matches 9 bases. The chain's CDR3 is CASSYGTGNGNTIYF. For the CDR3, the DNA is TGTGCCAGCAGCTACGGGACAGGGAATGGAAACACCATATATTTT.